This T cell receptor (beta chain) stems from a study of CD8 T cells in Susac syndrome. Reverse transcription used roughly 0.5 to 1 ug RNA and random hexamers. TCRdb analysed the immunoSEQ multiplex PCR reads with MiXCR anew, one entry per CDR3 protein. The sample lists around 150,000 distinct CDR3 sequences, around 93% occurring once. This sequence originates from a human donor with Susac syndrome. Material: CD4+ T cells from PBMCs.

The DNA for the CDR3 is TGCAGTGCTAGACTAGCGGGAAACACCGGGGAGCTGTTTTTT. Protein product: CSARLAGNTGELFF. V usage is TRBV20-1 and J usage is TRBJ2-2, with TRBD2 matching 9 bases. The CDR3 has 14 amino acids. Losses at the gene ends were 2 bases for V and 2 bases for J; bases not matched to a gene: 0. CDR1 is DFQATT and CDR2 is SNEGSKA in the germline V gene (reference sequence).